The present entry profiles one T cell receptor (beta chain) with its context. The clone's antigen remains unknown. No quality values exist for individual bases; no much larger clone is one base distant. Additional DNA sequences in this sample encode the identical CDR3. The cohort comprised some 680 healthy bone marrow donors. At the time of sampling, every cohort member was nominally healthy, though immune exposures that went unrecorded were likely present. The donor was CMV seropositive and belonged to the group of more than 250 seropositive cohort members. Each donor provided a peripheral blood sample, and peripheral blood mononuclear cells were used for TCR beta sequencing. The Qiagen DNeasy Blood Extraction Kit was used to extract genomic DNA from the blood cell samples. The library came from the immunoSEQ multiplex PCR assay. For the multiplex PCR, a mixture combining 60 forward primers for TCR Vbeta segments and 13 reverse primers for TCR Jbeta segments was used. Amplification of the CDR3 region of rearranged TCR beta genes was performed with a multiplex PCR assay on genomic DNA. On the Illumina HiSeq System, the amplified TCR beta libraries were sequenced as 87-base-pair reads. The source study handled its data this way. In a later analysis, tens of millions of unique TCR beta chains were counted across the approximately 670 repertoires, and around 10 million of these chains were shared by at least two donors. To remove PCR and sequencing errors, raw reads were error-corrected and collapsed into unique sequences using a nearest-neighbor algorithm that merged closely related sequences. CDR3 sequences were aligned to IMGT reference sequences to assign V, D and J gene segments. For a sequence to be retained, at least a six-nucleotide match to both a V gene segment and a J gene segment was required. A rearrangement counted as productive if the CDR3 had no stop codons and remained in frame with V and J, and every other rearrangement counted as non-productive. CDR3 was defined by IMGT convention, running from the second conserved V-encoded cysteine to the conserved J-encoded phenylalanine. The earlier analysis of some 550 of the donors excluded any sequence lacking an unambiguous match to a single V gene segment. An earlier analysis of some 500 of the donors classified V segments as functional when productive rearrangements were above 56.7% and as segregating when the standard deviation between donors was above 5%. A statistical classification framework was developed to diagnose cytomegalovirus status using the catalog of TCR beta chain sequences. V and J gene assignment, in a later analysis, came from comparing TCR nucleotide sequences with IMGT/GENE-DB human TR gene sequences. In a later analysis, CDR3 sequences and most-parsimonious VDJ recombination scenarios were assigned using the TCRdist pipeline. A later analysis defined each TCR beta chain by its CDR3 amino acid sequence plus V-gene family, and excluded reads lacking a unique V-gene family. In a later analysis, several hundred highly shared, low-generation-probability nucleotide sequences were removed to address suspected cross-contamination and a sequencing artifact. For each public chain, a later analysis derived a clonal expansion index from normalized ranks of inferred template counts within each repertoire. A later analysis computed generation probabilities with a VDJ recombination model fitted to out-of-frame rearrangements, and checked the results against IGoR. Hypergeometric tests were used in a later analysis to score TCR-TCR, TCR-HLA and TCR-CMV co-occurrence, with a repertoire-size bias correction applied to the TCR pairs. A later analysis estimated false discovery rates by permuting HLA or CMV assignments 20 times. In a later analysis, co-occurring TCRs were grouped with DBSCAN, and TCRdist sequence similarity was added when clustering was performed within HLA-allele-positive subsets. Co-occurrence clustering excluded repertoires with fewer than 30,000 or more than 120,000 public chains, plus five with anomalous nucleotide sharing. The table was pulled from immuneACCESS by TCRdb, which kept in-frame rearrangements only. Such tables lose some clones; where checked, under half of the loss comes from unresolved V genes, and the rest has no known cause. V, J and clone size reflect that table, while D and trimming were determined from the DNA. Recorded for this sample are 85,000 to 110,000 clones; under 80% of them occurred a single time. About a tenth of the sample rests with the top ten.

This entry is derived from a study of cytomegalovirus exposure and HLA in healthy donors (dated by TCRdb to the late 2010s). A note on the overall study: According to an earlier analysis of 550 to 700 of the donors, about 190 million T cells yielded roughly 110 million unique TCR beta sequences and about 300 Gb of sequence data. A separate validation cohort of roughly 130 different subjects was used in addition to the approximately 640-subject first cohort. To decide whether each TCR beta V gene segment behaved as functional or pseudogenic, an earlier analysis of some 580 of the donors relied on high-throughput TCR beta sequencing. Several DR-DQ haplotypes were handled as single units for association and clustering because linkage in the cohort was strong. HLA typing included class I and class II loci at four-digit resolution. Typing coverage differed by locus: A, B, C, DRB1 and DQB1 were typed in roughly 620-630 donors, DQA1 in 500 to 550, DPA1 in 600 to 610, and DPB1 in just under 480. The T cell repertoires of some 700 subjects were profiled by immunosequencing and related to cytomegalovirus serostatus. The study aimed to test whether signatures of past pathogen exposure could be identified by cataloging public T cell receptors. In a later analysis, previously published TCR beta repertoires from 550 to 750 donors were re-analyzed and high-resolution HLA genotyping was added so that TCR occurrence patterns could be studied. The genetic ancestry cluster associated with self-reported Caucasian donors included roughly four fifths of the roughly 380 genotyped donors. On average, over 200,000 unique TCR beta nucleotide sequences were sequenced per donor among several hundred genotyped donors of the cohort, with roughly 19% of those sequences being non-productive. All discovery cohort repertoires had been generated using a single sequencing platform. A later genetic analysis took genome-wide SNP genotypes for about 65% of the 666 donors and used that subset as a discovery cohort. High-throughput TCR immunosequencing, statistical association of individual TCRs with disease status, and machine learning were combined to predict cytomegalovirus infection status. An early release covering just under 650 HLA-typed donors comprised roughly 300 gigabases of sequencing data and around 80 million unique TCR sequences. Rather than using new phenotypic data, the later analysis identified candidate immune exposures from TCR beta sequences and from how often those sequences occurred across donors. Donor age, sex, ethnicity and CMV serostatus were compiled alongside the repertoire data. Study-wide findings and limitations: In a later genetic analysis, fewer N-insertions in productive TCRs were reported among donors in an Asian-associated ancestry cluster than the 666-donor mean. It was suggested by the authors that the approach could potentially be generalized to other disease states and immunological phenotypes. A group of highly shared sequence variants was considered likely to be a technical artifact of the sequencing pipeline. When HLA alleles, especially DR and DQ, strongly co-occurred, attributing TCR associations to individual alleles was difficult. Specific HLA alleles were associated with 15,000 to 20,000 TCR beta sequences at a false discovery rate of 0.05 in a later analysis. In both the original and validation cohorts, the classifier was reported to diagnose cytomegalovirus status with high specificity and sensitivity. In a later analysis, TCR association rates were found to vary across HLA loci, with the most associated TCRs seen for DRB1 alleles and the fewest for HLA-C alleles. Only TCR beta chains were sequenced in this cohort, and the absence of alpha or paired-chain data limited detectable features. Because HLA typing was unavailable for some donors at each locus, only the typed subset was used in association tests. CMV serostatus was the only immune exposure information available for the cohort. A total of about 150 TCR beta chains were listed by the study as associated with cytomegalovirus. A later analysis found that most CMV-associated TCR beta chains appeared HLA-restricted, with HLA associations seemingly driven largely by CMV exposure. In a later analysis, HLA-associated TCR beta chains showed more clonal expansion and lower generation probabilities than non-associated chains that were equally common. A further reported finding was that TCR beta sequences accurately predicted the HLA-A and HLA-B alleles for most subjects in the first cohort. A later genetic analysis associated a missense DCLRE1C variant with V-gene and J-gene trimming of TCR beta chains, and an independent cohort replicated the association. Some IMGT-functional V segments, including TRBV6-2 and TRBV6-3, could not be told apart with the 87-base-pair reads, so those segments were excluded. In a later analysis, several top co-occurrence clusters were reported to appear linked to parvovirus B19, influenza, CMV and Epstein-Barr virus. Because counts were too low, some 16 rarely observed V segments, including chromosome 9 orphons, were excluded from the earlier analysis of 587 of the donors. A few of the identified cytomegalovirus-associated TCR beta chains were confirmed in vitro to be specific for cytomegalovirus antigens. Most TCR sequences were seen in very few donors, while some public TCRs were found in many individuals. Presence/absence analyses assumed roughly uniform sequencing depth across donors, an assumption that may not hold. Correlated functional status among segregating V segments might reflect linkage disequilibrium, but an unknown experimental factor could not be ruled out. Broadly in line with IMGT annotations, most TCR beta V segments showed up in productive rearrangements about 87% or about 30% of the time in an earlier analysis of 587 of the donors.

Including the terminal cysteine and phenylalanine, the CDR3 comprises 14 residues. Only CDR3 DNA is held: 42 bases, read in frame from base 1. V and J are truncated by 1 base and 0 bases respectively, leaving an intervening sequence of 7 bases. CDR1 and CDR2, per the germline V gene, are SGHRS and YFSETQ. The chain employs TRBV5-1 and TRBJ1-1; possibly the D gene is TRBD1, per 6 matching bases. This clonotype was obtained from a woman in her late teens or twenties in good health and CMV-seropositive. Sequenced sample: PBMCs. The DNA is TGCGCCAGCAGCTTGCAGGGGATGAACACTGAAGCTTTCTTT. Its product reads: CASSLQGMNTEAFF. Extended through the reference TRBV5-1 and TRBJ1-1 proteins, this CDR3 yields the full variable domain: KAGVTQTPRYLIKTRGQQVTLSCSPISGHRSVSWYQQTPGQGLQFLFEYFSETQRNKGNFPGRFSGRQFSNSRSEMNVSTLELGDSALYLCASSLQGMNTEAFFGQGTRLTVV.